A selection of T cell receptor beta chains follows, all from one sample in a study of technical replicates of blood from a few donors. Generated by immunoSEQ multiplex PCR, the TCRdb table keeps only in-frame clones and is missing some. The data contain 70,000 to 95,000 clones, approximately 94% of them singletons. The sample taken for sequencing was T cells isolated from PBMCs. The receptors were sampled from a human donor in good health. Both conserved end residues are part of each CDR3. Fields, in order: J gene, clone size, V gene, D gene, CDR3 protein, CDR3 DNA. The D gene is left open where the match is weak. The size of a clone is reported for some rows only, either as once, few or many, or as a class for expanded clones.

J: TRBJ1-5
size: NA
V: TRBV28
D: NA
CDR3: CASTASTGQRLNQPQHF
DNA: TGTGCCAGCACCGCCTCGACAGGCCAGAGGTTAAATCAGCCCCAGCATTTT

J: TRBJ2-5
size: once
V: TRBV15
D: TRBD1
CDR3: CATSRSRTGRETQYF
DNA: TGTGCCACCAGCAGATCCCGGACAGGGAGAGAGACCCAGTACTTC

J: TRBJ2-5
size: NA
V: TRBV5-4
D: NA
CDR3: CASSLTQAGIETQYF
DNA: TGTGCCAGCAGCTTGACCCAGGCGGGCATAGAGACCCAGTACTTC

J: TRBJ2-7
size: NA
V: TRBV11-2
D: TRBD2
CDR3: CASSLVGSGTYEQYF
DNA: TGTGCCAGCAGCTTAGTGGGTAGCGGGACTTACGAGCAGTACTTC

J: TRBJ2-5
size: NA
V: TRBV7-9
D: TRBD1
CDR3: CASSLALGQGQETQYF
DNA: TGTGCCAGCAGCTTAGCGCTCGGACAGGGCCAAGAGACCCAGTACTTC

J: TRBJ1-1
size: NA
V: TRBV5-4
D: NA
CDR3: CASSLDERTEEAFF
DNA: TGTGCCAGCAGCTTGGACGAACGAACAGAGGAAGCTTTCTTT

J: TRBJ2-7
size: NA
V: TRBV4-1
D: TRBD1
CDR3: CASSQAGTDPSYEQYF
DNA: TGCGCCAGCAGCCAAGCCGGGACAGATCCCTCCTACGAGCAGTACTTC

J: TRBJ1-3
size: few
V: TRBV30
D: NA
CDR3: CAWRHRAGSGNTIYF
DNA: TGTGCCTGGAGACACAGGGCCGGCTCTGGAAACACCATATATTTT

J: TRBJ2-7
size: NA
V: TRBV2
D: NA
CDR3: CASRMIRGAGEQYF
DNA: TGTGCCAGCAGGATGATCCGGGGGGCCGGCGAGCAGTACTTC

J: TRBJ1-3
size: NA
V: TRBV5-6
D: NA
CDR3: CASTLTPRGGNTIYF
DNA: TGTGCCAGCACCCTGACACCTAGGGGTGGAAACACCATATATTTT

J: TRBJ2-3
size: NA
V: TRBV5-4
D: NA
CDR3: CASSRDSDTQYF
DNA: TGTGCCAGCAGCCGGGACTCCGATACGCAGTATTTT

J: TRBJ2-1
size: NA
V: TRBV2
D: TRBD2
CDR3: CASRPLAGSSYNEQFF
DNA: TGTGCCAGCAGGCCTCTAGCGGGTAGCTCCTACAATGAGCAGTTCTTC

J: TRBJ1-1
size: NA
V: TRBV19
D: TRBD1
CDR3: CASSLSRGSVAFF
DNA: TGTGCCAGTAGTCTATCCAGGGGGTCCGTGGCTTTCTTT

J: TRBJ1-2
size: NA
V: TRBV19
D: NA
CDR3: CASSIPSPVGGYTF
DNA: TGTGCCAGTAGTATACCGTCTCCGGTCGGGGGCTACACCTTC

J: TRBJ1-5
size: NA
V: TRBV6-1
D: TRBD1
CDR3: CASSSDRADQPQHF
DNA: TGTGCCAGCAGTTCTGACAGGGCCGATCAGCCCCAGCATTTT

J: TRBJ2-7
size: NA
V: TRBV5-5
D: TRBD2
CDR3: CASSFLAGASGSYEQYF
DNA: TGTGCCAGCAGCTTCCTAGCGGGAGCATCGGGCTCCTACGAGCAGTACTTC

J: TRBJ1-4
size: NA
V: TRBV27
D: TRBD1
CDR3: CASSRGQVEKLFF
DNA: TGTGCCAGCAGTAGAGGACAGGTTGAAAAACTGTTTTTT

J: TRBJ2-1
size: NA
V: TRBV27
D: TRBD2
CDR3: CASKKVLAGGNEQFF
DNA: TGTGCCAGCAAGAAGGTCCTAGCGGGAGGGAATGAGCAGTTCTTC

J: TRBJ2-1
size: NA
V: TRBV27
D: TRBD2
CDR3: CASSLFSTAGGYNEQFF
DNA: TGTGCCAGCAGTTTATTTAGTACGGCGGGGGGTTACAATGAGCAGTTCTTC

J: TRBJ2-1
size: few
V: TRBV11-2
D: TRBD2
CDR3: CASSLGTGTSDSYNEQFF
DNA: TGTGCCAGCAGCTTAGGGACCGGGACTAGCGACTCCTACAATGAGCAGTTCTTC

J: TRBJ2-7
size: NA
V: TRBV28
D: TRBD2
CDR3: CASRSGSFAVYEQYF
DNA: TGTGCCAGCAGAAGCGGGAGCTTCGCGGTTTACGAGCAGTACTTC

J: TRBJ1-2
size: NA
V: TRBV28
D: NA
CDR3: CASSFRGYGYTF
DNA: TGTGCCAGCAGTTTCCGGGGCTATGGCTACACCTTC

J: TRBJ1-1
size: NA
V: TRBV21-1
D: NA
CDR3: CASSPSQMNTEAFF
DNA: TGTGCCAGCAGCCCTTCCCAGATGAACACTGAAGCTTTCTTT

J: TRBJ1-1
size: once
V: TRBV9
D: TRBD1
CDR3: CASSVALDRVGHTEAFF
DNA: TGTGCCAGCAGCGTAGCCCTCGACAGGGTCGGGCACACTGAAGCTTTCTTT

J: TRBJ2-6
size: NA
V: TRBV5-1
D: NA
CDR3: CASIIGGQGVGGANVLTF
DNA: TGCGCCAGCATAATCGGAGGGCAGGGTGTAGGAGGGGCCAACGTCCTGACTTTC

J: TRBJ2-7
size: NA
V: TRBV12-2
D: NA
CDR3: CASRLARTGGLEQYF
DNA: TGTGCAAGTCGCTTAGCGAGGACAGGGGGCTTGGAGCAGTACTTC

J: TRBJ1-2
size: NA
V: TRBV6-1
D: NA
CDR3: CASSAGRANYGYTF
DNA: TGTGCCAGCAGTGCGGGTAGAGCTAACTATGGCTACACCTTC

J: TRBJ2-1
size: NA
V: TRBV30
D: TRBD1
CDR3: CAWSKDRINNEQFF
DNA: TGTGCCTGGAGTAAGGACAGGATCAACAATGAGCAGTTCTTC

J: TRBJ1-5
size: NA
V: TRBV28
D: NA
CDR3: CASSNRAVSRQPQHF
DNA: TGTGCCAGCAGCAACAGGGCCGTTTCGCGTCAGCCCCAGCATTTT

J: TRBJ1-5
size: NA
V: TRBV11-2
D: NA
CDR3: CASSLDRDRPQHF
DNA: TGTGCCAGCAGCTTAGATCGAGACAGGCCCCAGCATTTT

J: TRBJ2-1
size: NA
V: TRBV28
D: TRBD2
CDR3: CASLRPGTSASNEQFF
DNA: TGTGCCAGCCTTAGGCCCGGGACTAGTGCTAGCAATGAGCAGTTCTTC